The 18 T cell receptor beta chains below all came from one sample that was sequenced in a study of cytomegalovirus exposure and HLA in healthy donors. Use of 60 Vbeta and 13 Jbeta primers characterized the PCR. TCRdb's copy holds only in-frame clones and misses some; the assay was immunoSEQ multiplex PCR. The table records 150,000 to 200,000 clones, 75% to 85% of them present only once. Sequencing input: PBMCs. These receptors were taken from a man younger than 40 in good health and CMV-seropositive.

The gene calls are TRBV28 and TRBJ2-1; 9 positions agree with TRBD1. The CDR3 is 15 residues long. Per germline, CDR1 MDHEN and CDR2 SYDVKM. The V and J ends lost 7 bases and 7 bases, in that order; junction bases with no gene match: 11. The CDR3 nucleotides are TGTGCCAGCACGGCGGGACAGGGTGTAAAAAATGAGCAGTTCTTC. Its protein is CASTAGQGVKNEQFF.

This clone appeared once. The CDR3 loop reads CASSGGGARNTQYF. CDR3 DNA sequence: TGTGCCAGCAGCGGAGGGGGGGCGCGAAATACGCAGTATTTT. J is TRBJ2-3 and V is TRBV7-9, with a tentative D call TRBD2 (7 bases). The CDR3 has 14 amino acids. V lost 5 bases and J lost 7, with 16 bases in between. CDR1 and CDR2 from the germline V gene are SEHNR and FQNEAQ (reference sequence). Together with reference TRBV7-9 and TRBJ2-3, the CDR3 gives the full variable domain: DTGVSQNPRHKITKRGQNVTFRCDPISEHNRLYWYRQTLGQGPEFLTYFQNEAQLEKSRLLSDRFSAERPKGSFSTLEIQRTEQGDSAMYLCASSGGGARNTQYFGPGTRLTVL.

The CDR3 loop reads CASSLRGRRVFF. The DNA for the CDR3 is TGTGCCAGCAGTTTACGTGGGAGGAGGGTGTTTTTT. This sequence joins TRBV28 and TRBJ2-2; a weak D match, TRBD2 (6 bases). The germline gives CDR1 MDHEN, CDR2 SYDVKM. The CDR3 is 12 amino acids. Between the trimmed V and J ends, which lost 2 bases and 15 bases, there was a span of 13 bases.

The CDR3 coding sequence is TGTGCCAGCATTGCAACCCCCGGACAGGGCCCCTATGGCTACACCTTC. Its translation is CASIATPGQGPYGYTF. This sequence joins TRBV2 and TRBJ1-2; 8 bases agree with TRBD1. The CDR3 extends over 16 amino acids. V trimming: 7 bases; J trimming: 4 bases; junction bases outside the gene matches: 14. Germline CDR1 and CDR2: SNHLY and FYNNEI.

This chain connects TRBV10-3 to TRBJ1-5, with 9 bases that match TRBD1. The length of the CDR3 is 15 residues. V was pared by 10 bases and J by 5 bases, with 12 bases of the junction left unmatched. Germline V CDR1 and CDR2: ENHRY, SYGVKD. The CDR3 coding sequence is TGTGCCACCCAACAGACAGGGGGGGTGGATCAGCCCCAGCATTTT. Translating gives CATQQTGGVDQPQHF.

The gene calls are TRBV5-3 and TRBJ2-5; 8 bases line up with TRBD2. The J call may be incorrect, as the DNA end agrees better with TRBJ2-7. TRBV5-3 is noted as an ORF with a role that remains uncertain. The CDR3 loop spans 17 amino acids. DNA for the CDR3: TGTGCCAGAAGCTTAGGCTTCCGGGGACTAGGGGGCTACGAGCAGTACTTC. Its protein product is CARSLGFRGLGGYEQYF.

This chain uses TRBV15 with TRBJ1-6; 8 nucleotides align to TRBD1. CDR3 length: 16 residues. Germline V gives CDR1 LNHNV, CDR2 YYDKDF (reference sequence). Trimming at V came to 0 bases and at J to 9 bases, leaving 7 bases not matched to a gene. CDR3 loop: CATSREGQGVSSPLHF. Written as DNA, the CDR3 is TGTGCCACCAGCAGAGAAGGACAGGGCGTTAGTTCACCCCTCCACTTT.

This clone showed up just a few times. The rearrangement uses TRBV6-6 and TRBJ2-1, with D perhaps matching TRBD2 (5 bases). Between the trimmed V and J ends, which lost 2 bases and 2 bases, there was a span of 13 bases. The CDR3 is made up of 16 amino acids. Germline values: CDR1 MNHNY, CDR2 SVGAGI (reference sequence). This CDR3 is CASSYEEEPTYNEQFF. DNA of the CDR3: TGTGCCAGCAGTTACGAGGAGGAGCCGACCTACAATGAGCAGTTCTTC.

CDR3 DNA: TGTGCCAGCAGCTTAGTCACGGGGGGCACAGATACGCAGTATTTT. This codes for CASSLVTGGTDTQYF. The chain has TRBV11-3 and TRBJ2-3; a weak D match, TRBD2 (6 bases). The germline V gene encodes CDR1 SGHNT and CDR2 YENEEA. The CDR3 extends over 15 amino acids. The ends were cut back, 1 base at V and 1 base at J, with 9 bases in the middle.

The chain carries TRBV7-9 and TRBJ1-4; no definite D call. Germline V gives CDR1 SEHNR, CDR2 FQNEAQ (reference sequence). The CDR3 covers 16 residues. V was trimmed by 2 bases and J by 3 bases, leaving 13 bases between them. CDR3 amino acids: CASSLSLGSPNEKLFF. In nucleotides, the CDR3 is TGTGCCAGCAGCTTAAGCTTAGGGAGTCCTAATGAAAAACTGTTTTTT.

This sequence joins TRBV20-1 and TRBJ1-1, with D maybe TRBD1 (5 bases). Germline V lookup: CDR1 DFQATT, CDR2 SNEGSKA (reference sequence). Trimming removed 8 bases at V and 2 bases at J, with 9 bases between. This CDR3 is 11 amino acids long. CDR3 DNA: TGCAGTACACAGGTTAACACTGAAGCTTTCTTT. Protein sequence: CSTQVNTEAFF.

This clone was observed a few times. The V call is TRBV18, the J call TRBJ1-4; 9 bases align to TRBD1. This CDR3 has 16 residues. Germline CDR1 and CDR2: KGHSH and LQKENI. V was pared by 5 bases and J by 3 bases, with 7 bases of the junction left unmatched. In DNA form, the CDR3 reads TGTGCCAGCTCAGATGGACAGGGGAATGCTAATGAAAAACTGTTTTTT. It translates to CASSDGQGNANEKLFF.

The chain links TRBV15 to TRBJ2-7; 7 bases are a match to TRBD1. CDR3 length: 14 residues. Germline V gene sequence: CDR1 LNHNV, CDR2 YYDKDF (reference sequence). V was pared by 2 bases and J by 3 bases, with 4 bases of the junction left unmatched. The CDR3 spells CATSRFGTVYEQYF. The CDR3 DNA is TGTGCCACCAGCAGATTCGGGACAGTCTACGAGCAGTACTTC.

The genes are TRBV27 and TRBJ1-6, with D tentatively TRBD1 (6 bases). The CDR3 has 16 residues. The germline V gene has CDR1 MNHEY and CDR2 SMNVEV (reference sequence). The germline V and J ends were trimmed by 6 bases and 4 bases, with 16 bases remaining between them. CDR3 sequence reads: CASSPGQPLYNSPLHF. CDR3 DNA sequence: TGTGCCAGCAGCCCCGGACAGCCCCTTTATAATTCACCCCTCCACTTT.

The rearrangement links TRBV19 to TRBJ1-1; 7 bases match TRBD1. Germline CDR1 LNHDA, CDR2 SQIVND (reference sequence). The CDR3 has 15 amino acids. V lost 6 bases and J lost 5; bases outside the gene matches: 12. CDR3 DNA sequence: TGTGCCAGTAGGCCTAACAGGGGAGGAGGAACTGAAGCTTTCTTT. As protein: CASRPNRGGGTEAFF.

This clone has only one observation. This sequence joins TRBV5-4 and TRBJ1-2; TRBD1 agrees at 7 bases. From germline, CDR1 is SGHNT and CDR2 YYREEE (reference sequence). V dropped 2 bases and J dropped 4; count of bases not matched to a gene: 2. CDR3 length equals 13 residues. The CDR3 nucleotides read TGTGCCAGCAGCTTACAGGGGAGCTATGGCTACACCTTC. Translating it yields CASSLQGSYGYTF.

The CDR3: CASSPRQVTPYEQYF. CDR3 DNA sequence: TGTGCCAGCTCACCTAGACAGGTCACCCCCTACGAGCAGTACTTC. The J gene is TRBJ2-7, the V gene TRBV18; a weak D match, TRBD1 (6 bases). CDR1 and CDR2 (germline): KGHSH, LQKENI. The CDR3 covers 15 residues. V was shortened by 3 bases and J by 2 bases, with 14 bases between the two germline ends.

The chain is built from TRBV5-1 and TRBJ2-1; 10 bases map to TRBD1. Trimming at V came to 4 bases and at J to 4 bases, leaving 5 bases not matched to a gene. This CDR3 comprises 15 residues. Germline V CDR1 and CDR2: SGHRS, YFSETQ. In nucleotides, the CDR3 is TGCGCCAGCAGCGGGGGACAGGGGATTTACAATGAGCAGTTCTTC. It is translated as CASSGGQGIYNEQFF. The full variable domain, in which reference TRBV5-1 and TRBJ2-1 provide the parts outside the CDR3, is KAGVTQTPRYLIKTRGQQVTLSCSPISGHRSVSWYQQTPGQGLQFLFEYFSETQRNKGNFPGRFSGRQFSNSRSEMNVSTLELGDSALYLCASSGGQGIYNEQFFGPGTRLTVL.